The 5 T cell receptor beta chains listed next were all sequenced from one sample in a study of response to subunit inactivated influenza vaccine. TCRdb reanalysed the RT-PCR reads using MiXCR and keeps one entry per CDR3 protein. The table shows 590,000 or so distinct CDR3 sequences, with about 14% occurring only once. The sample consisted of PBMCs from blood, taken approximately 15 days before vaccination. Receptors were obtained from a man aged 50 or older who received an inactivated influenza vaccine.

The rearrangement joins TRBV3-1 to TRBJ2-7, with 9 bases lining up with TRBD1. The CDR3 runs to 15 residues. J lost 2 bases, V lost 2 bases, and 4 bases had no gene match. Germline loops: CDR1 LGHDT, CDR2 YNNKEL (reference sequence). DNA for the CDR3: TGTGCCAGCAGCCAACAGGGGACAGGGCCCTACGAGCAGTACTTC. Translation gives CASSQQGTGPYEQYF.

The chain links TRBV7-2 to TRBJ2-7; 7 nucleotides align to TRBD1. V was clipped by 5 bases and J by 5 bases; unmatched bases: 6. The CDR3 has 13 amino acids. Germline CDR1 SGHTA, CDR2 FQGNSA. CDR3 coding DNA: TGTGCCAGCAGCCCGACAGGGATGAACGAGCAGTACTTC. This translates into CASSPTGMNEQYF. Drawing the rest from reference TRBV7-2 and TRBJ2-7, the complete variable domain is GAGVSQSPSNKVTEKGKDVELRCDPISGHTALYWYRQSLGQGLEFLIYFQGNSAPDKSGLPSDRFSAERTGGSVSTLTIQRTQQEDSAVYLCASSPTGMNEQYFGPGTRLTVT.

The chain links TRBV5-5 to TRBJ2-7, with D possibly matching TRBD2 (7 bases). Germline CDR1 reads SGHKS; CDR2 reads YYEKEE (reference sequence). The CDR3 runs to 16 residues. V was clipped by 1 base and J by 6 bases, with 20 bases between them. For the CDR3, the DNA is TGTGCCAGCAGCTTGCCACCCGGCGGCGGGGGCCGCGAGCAGTACTTC. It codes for CASSLPPGGGGREQYF.

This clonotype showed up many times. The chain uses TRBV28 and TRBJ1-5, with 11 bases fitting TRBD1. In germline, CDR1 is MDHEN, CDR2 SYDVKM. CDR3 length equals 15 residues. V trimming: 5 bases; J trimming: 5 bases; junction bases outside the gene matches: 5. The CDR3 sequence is CASSLGTGGYQPQHF. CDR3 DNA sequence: TGTGCCAGCAGTCTAGGGACAGGGGGGTATCAGCCCCAGCATTTT.

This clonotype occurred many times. The DNA for the CDR3 is TGTGCCAGCAGTGAAGCGAGAGGCTATGGCTACACCTTC. This gives the protein CASSEARGYGYTF. The V call is TRBV2, the J call TRBJ1-2; D is undetermined. Germline V gene data show CDR1 as SNHLY and CDR2 as FYNNEI. With 0 bases removed from V and 4 bases from J, the gap between germline ends came to 6 bases. The CDR3 spans 13 residues.